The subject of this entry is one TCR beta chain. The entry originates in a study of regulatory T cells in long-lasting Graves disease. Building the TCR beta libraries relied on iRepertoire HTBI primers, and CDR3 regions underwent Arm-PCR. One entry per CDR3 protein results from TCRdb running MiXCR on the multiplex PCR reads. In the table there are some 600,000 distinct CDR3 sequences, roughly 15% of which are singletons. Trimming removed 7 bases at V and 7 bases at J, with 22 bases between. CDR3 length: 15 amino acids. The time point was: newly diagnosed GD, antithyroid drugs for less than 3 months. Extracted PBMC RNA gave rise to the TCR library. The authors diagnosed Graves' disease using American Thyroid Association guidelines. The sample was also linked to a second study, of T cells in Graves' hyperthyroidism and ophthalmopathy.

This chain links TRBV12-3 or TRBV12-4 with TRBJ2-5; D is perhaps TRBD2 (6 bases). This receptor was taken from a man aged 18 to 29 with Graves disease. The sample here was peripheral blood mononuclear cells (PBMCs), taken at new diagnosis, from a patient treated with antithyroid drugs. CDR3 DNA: TGTGCCAGCAATCCCCATGGAGGGGCGGTCTTGACCCAGTACTTC. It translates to CASNPHGGAVLTQYF.